This is a list of T cell receptor beta chains from one sample in a study of cytomegalovirus exposure and HLA in healthy donors. Using immunoSEQ multiplex PCR, the repertoire was profiled, and TCRdb retains in-frame clones only, with some absent. This table holds about 190,000 clones, over 70% found once. Sequencing was done on a sample of PBMCs. Receptors originate from a man in his forties in good health and CMV-seropositive. Each CDR3 is given with its conserved first and last residue. The D gene is left open where the match is weak. Clone size is given for some rows only: seen once, a few or many times, or a class if the clone is expanded.

length	J	V	D	size	DNA	CDR3
15	TRBJ1-5	TRBV27	TRBD1	.	TGTGCCAGCAGTTTAAGGGGACAGAACTATCAGCCCCAGCATTTT	CASSLRGQNYQPQHF
16	TRBJ2-5	TRBV6-1	TRBD2	few	TGTGCCAGCAGTGACCAACCCGGACTAGTGAGAGAGACCCAGTACTTC	CASSDQPGLVRETQYF
14	TRBJ1-1	TRBV5-8	.	.	TGTGCCAGCACTTGGGGGGGGTCCGCCACTGAAGCTTTCTTT	CASTWGGSATEAFF
16	TRBJ2-7	TRBV5-6	.	.	TGTGCCAGCAGCCCCTCGACTAGACGAGCTCTGTACGAGCAGTACTTC	CASSPSTRRALYEQYF
15	TRBJ1-2	TRBV28	.	.	TGTGCCAGCAGTCCCGGACAAACCGGTAACTATGGCTACACCTTC	CASSPGQTGNYGYTF
13	TRBJ2-1	TRBV29-1	TRBD2	.	TGCAGCGTTGAAGGCGGGACTAGCGGGAGAAGGTTCTTC	CSVEGGTSGRRFF
18	TRBJ2-7	TRBV4-2	.	few	TGTGCCAGCAGCCAAGATGCCTCGGGGGGCGAGCTTCTCTACGAGCAGTACTTC	CASSQDASGGELLYEQYF
13	TRBJ1-5	TRBV6-1	.	.	TGTGCCAGCAAACAGAACTCCAATCAGCCCCAGCATTTT	CASKQNSNQPQHF
15	TRBJ1-6	TRBV27	TRBD1	.	TGTGCCAGCAGCAGGGGGCGGAAAGGAGACTCACCCCTCCACTTT	CASSRGRKGDSPLHF
13	TRBJ2-7	TRBV6-6	TRBD1	.	TGTGCCAGCAGTCCCGGGACAGGGGACGAGCAGTACTTC	CASSPGTGDEQYF
14	TRBJ1-2	TRBV10-1	TRBD1	.	TGCGCCAGCAGTGGAACAGGGGGCTCCTATGGCTACACCTTC	CASSGTGGSYGYTF
13	TRBJ2-7	TRBV6-6	.	.	TGTGCCAGCAGCCGGGTCAGTACCTACGAGCAGTACTTC	CASSRVSTYEQYF
15	TRBJ2-1	TRBV18	TRBD2	few	TGTGCCAGCTCACCAAGACTAGCGGGAGACAATGAGCAGTTCTTC	CASSPRLAGDNEQFF
16	TRBJ1-3	TRBV5-4	TRBD1	once	TGTGCCAGCAGCTTGGCCGGGACAGGGGTAGGAAACACCATATATTTT	CASSLAGTGVGNTIYF
15	TRBJ2-1	TRBV6-6	TRBD2	.	TGTGCCAGCAGCCCTAGGCTAGCGGGGTCGGATGAGCAGTTCTTC	CASSPRLAGSDEQFF
16	TRBJ1-6	TRBV27	.	.	TGTGCCAGCAGCCGTTGGGGGGTTGGGGATAATTCACCCCTCCACTTT	CASSRWGVGDNSPLHF
15	TRBJ2-3	TRBV11-2	TRBD2	few	TGTGCCAGCAGCACTCGCACCGGGACTAGCGGGTCCTACCTATTT	CASSTRTGTSGSYLF
15	TRBJ1-3	TRBV7-9	.	.	TGTGCCAGCAGCTCCCGGACAGACCGGGGAAACACCATATATTTT	CASSSRTDRGNTIYF
16	TRBJ2-2	TRBV19	.	.	TGTGCCAGTAGCCCATCCTTGGGGAGGAACACCGGGGAGCTGTTTTTT	CASSPSLGRNTGELFF
14	TRBJ1-5	TRBV29-1	.	few	TGCAGCGTTGGGGAGGGAGGTCCCAATCAGCCCCAGCATTTT	CSVGEGGPNQPQHF
14	TRBJ2-1	TRBV19	TRBD2	.	TGTGCCAGTAGTGGCGGGAGGGTATACAATGAGCAGTTCTTC	CASSGGRVYNEQFF
14	TRBJ1-1	TRBV28	TRBD1	.	TGTGCCAGCAGAGCTACAGGGGGAGGCACTGAAGCTTTCTTT	CASRATGGGTEAFF
13	TRBJ1-1	TRBV4-2	TRBD1	few	TGTGCCAGCAGCCTCGGACAGGGAAATGAAGCTTTCTTT	CASSLGQGNEAFF
12	TRBJ1-1	TRBV19	TRBD1	few	TGTGCCAGTAAGGACAGGGCAGCTGAAGCTTTCTTT	CASKDRAAEAFF
12	TRBJ1-4	TRBV27	.	.	TGTGCCAGCAGTTTTGTGGGGGGTGGACTGTTTTTT	CASSFVGGGLFF
14	TRBJ1-6	TRBV30	TRBD1	.	TGTGCCTCGGACAGGCCCGAAGATAATTCACCCCTCCACTTT	CASDRPEDNSPLHF
14	TRBJ1-1	TRBV7-2	.	once	TGTGCCAGCAGCTTTGATCGGGTTAACACTGAAGCTTTCTTT	CASSFDRVNTEAFF
15	TRBJ2-1	TRBV6-5	TRBD2	.	TGTGCCAGCATTCATAGCGGGAGCTCCTACAATGAGCAGTTCTTC	CASIHSGSSYNEQFF
14	TRBJ1-1	TRBV6-5	.	once	TGTGCCAGCACCCGGACAGCTATGAACACTGAAGCTTTCTTT	CASTRTAMNTEAFF
13	TRBJ2-7	TRBV11-2	.	.	TGTGCCAGCAGCTTCCGTAGCGGCTACGAGCAGTACTTC	CASSFRSGYEQYF
15	TRBJ2-3	TRBV7-2	.	once	TGTGCCAGCAGCTTAGCGGGCCCCAACCCCGATACGCAGTATTTT	CASSLAGPNPDTQYF
16	TRBJ2-2	TRBV7-9	.	.	TGTGCCAGCAGCTTACCTGATGGGGGCTACACCGGGGAGCTGTTTTTT	CASSLPDGGYTGELFF
15	TRBJ2-3	TRBV10-1	.	.	TGCGCCAGCGGCCCGGGTGTTACTAGCACAGATACGCAGTATTTT	CASGPGVTSTDTQYF
15	TRBJ1-5	TRBV19	.	few	TGTGCCAGTAGTATGGAGGCGGTCAGCAATCAGCCCCAGCATTTT	CASSMEAVSNQPQHF
14	TRBJ2-5	TRBV7-2	TRBD1	.	TGTGCCAGCAGCTTAGATCGGACAGGGCAGGAGCAGTACTTC	CASSLDRTGQEQYF
16	TRBJ2-6	TRBV15	.	.	TGTGCCACCAGCAGAGATTGGAGGTCTGGGGCCAACGTCCTGACTTTC	CATSRDWRSGANVLTF
15	TRBJ1-6	TRBV7-9	TRBD1	.	TGTGCCAGCAGCTTAGACAGGGGAAGGGATTCACCCCTCCACTTT	CASSLDRGRDSPLHF
14	TRBJ2-2	TRBV9	.	.	TGTGCCAGCAGCGTAGATGGAGGCACCGGGGAGCTGTTTTTT	CASSVDGGTGELFF
12	TRBJ1-1	TRBV19	TRBD1	.	TGTGCCAGTAGTCCGAGGACAGGGGGAGCTTTCTTT	CASSPRTGGAFF
12	TRBJ2-5	TRBV7-8	TRBD2	few	TGTGCCAGCAGCCCTTGGGGGGGGACCCAGTACTTC	CASSPWGGTQYF
14	TRBJ2-7	TRBV5-4	TRBD1	.	TGTGCCAGCAGCTATCGGGACAGGGGATACGAGCAGTACTTC	CASSYRDRGYEQYF
13	TRBJ1-3	TRBV19	.	.	TGTGCCAGTAGTTTCCGACAGGGAAACACCATATATTTT	CASSFRQGNTIYF
17	TRBJ1-2	TRBV25-1	.	.	TGTGCCAGCAGTGGGAAAGGGGACTCCATAGCTAACTATGGCTACACCTTC	CASSGKGDSIANYGYTF
14	TRBJ2-7	TRBV19	.	.	TGTGCCAGTAGCGCCGGACCGGGATTCTACGAGCAGTACTTC	CASSAGPGFYEQYF
14	TRBJ2-1	TRBV9	TRBD1	few	TGTGCCAGCAGTCGGACAGGATCAAGCAATGAGCAGTTCTTC	CASSRTGSSNEQFF
13	TRBJ2-7	TRBV2	.	.	TGTGCCAGCAAAGGGGGACCCGGGCACGAGCAGTACTTC	CASKGGPGHEQYF
15	TRBJ2-7	TRBV11-2	.	.	TGTGCCAGCAGCTTAGTGGGGGGAAGTACCTACGAGCAGTACTTC	CASSLVGGSTYEQYF
18	TRBJ2-3	TRBV5-6	TRBD2	.	TGTGCCAGCAGCTTAGGCGGGGGACTAGCGGATAACACAGATACGCAGTATTTT	CASSLGGGLADNTDTQYF
17	TRBJ2-7	TRBV28	TRBD1	once	TGTGCCAGTGTGACAGGGTTTTGGACTCTCCACCCGTACGAGCAGTACTTC	CASVTGFWTLHPYEQYF
16	TRBJ2-2	TRBV7-2	TRBD2	.	TGTGCCAGCAGCTTATTAGCGGGAGATGACACCGGGGAGCTGTTTTTT	CASSLLAGDDTGELFF
15	TRBJ2-7	TRBV25-1	.	few	TGTGCCAGCAGTGCCTCTAGCGTTTCCCCCTACGAGCAGTACTTC	CASSASSVSPYEQYF